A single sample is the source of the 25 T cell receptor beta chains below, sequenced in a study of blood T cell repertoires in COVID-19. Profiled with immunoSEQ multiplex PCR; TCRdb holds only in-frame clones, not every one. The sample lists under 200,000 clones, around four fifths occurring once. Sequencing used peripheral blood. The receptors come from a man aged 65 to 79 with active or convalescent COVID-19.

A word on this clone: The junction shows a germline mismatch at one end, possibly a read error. This CDR3 is CASSLRQMSPALDF. As DNA, the CDR3 is TGTGCCAGCAGCCTCCGCCAAATGAGTCCGGCTCTAGACTTC. V and J are TRBV3-1 (or the pseudogene TRBV3-2) and TRBJ2-7; no clear D gene. This CDR3 spans 14 amino acids. The V gene's germline CDR1 is LGHDT and CDR2 YNNKEL (reference sequence).

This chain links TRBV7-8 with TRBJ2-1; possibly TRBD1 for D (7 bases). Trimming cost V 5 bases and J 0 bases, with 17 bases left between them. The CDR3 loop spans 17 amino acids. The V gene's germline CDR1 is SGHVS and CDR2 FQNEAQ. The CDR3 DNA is TGTGCCAGCAGCCAGGAGGGGGCGGGTCGCTCCTACAATGAGCAGTTCTTC. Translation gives CASSQEGAGRSYNEQFF.

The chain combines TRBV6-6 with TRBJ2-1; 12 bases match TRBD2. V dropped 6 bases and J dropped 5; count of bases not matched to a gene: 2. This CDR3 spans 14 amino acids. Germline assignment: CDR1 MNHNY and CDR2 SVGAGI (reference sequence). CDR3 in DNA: TGTGCCAGCAGGACTAGCGGGGGAAACAATGAGCAGTTCTTC. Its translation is CASRTSGGNNEQFF.

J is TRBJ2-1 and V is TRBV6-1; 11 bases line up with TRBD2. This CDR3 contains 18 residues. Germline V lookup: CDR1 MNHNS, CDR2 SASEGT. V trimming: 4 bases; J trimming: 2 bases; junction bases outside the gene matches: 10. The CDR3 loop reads CASSGLGSGGGPYNEQFF. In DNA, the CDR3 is TGTGCCAGCAGTGGACTGGGTAGCGGGGGGGGCCCCTACAATGAGCAGTTCTTC.

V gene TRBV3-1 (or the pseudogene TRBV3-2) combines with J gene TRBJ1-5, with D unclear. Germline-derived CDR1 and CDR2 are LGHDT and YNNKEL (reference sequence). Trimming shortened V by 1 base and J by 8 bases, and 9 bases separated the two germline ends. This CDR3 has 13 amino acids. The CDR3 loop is CASSQVPGEPQHF. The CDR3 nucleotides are TGTGCCAGCAGCCAAGTCCCCGGTGAGCCCCAGCATTTT.

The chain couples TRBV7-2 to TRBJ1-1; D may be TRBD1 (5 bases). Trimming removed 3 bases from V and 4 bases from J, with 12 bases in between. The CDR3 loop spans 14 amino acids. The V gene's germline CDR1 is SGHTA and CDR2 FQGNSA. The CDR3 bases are TGTGCCAGCAGCTTCCTGGAGGGGCGCACTGAAGCTTTCTTT. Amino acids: CASSFLEGRTEAFF.

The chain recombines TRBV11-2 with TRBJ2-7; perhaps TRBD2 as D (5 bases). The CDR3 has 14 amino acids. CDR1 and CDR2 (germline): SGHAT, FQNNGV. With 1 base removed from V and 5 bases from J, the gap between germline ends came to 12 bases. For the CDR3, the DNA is TGTGCCAGCAGCTTAGGGAGGACCCTCGACGAGCAGTACTTC. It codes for CASSLGRTLDEQYF.

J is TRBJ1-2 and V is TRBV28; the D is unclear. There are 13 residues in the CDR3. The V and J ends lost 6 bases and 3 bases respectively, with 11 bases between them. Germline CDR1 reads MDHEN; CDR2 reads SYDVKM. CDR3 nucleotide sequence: TGTGCCAGCAGCCTCCCAGAAGACTATGGCTACACCTTC. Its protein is CASSLPEDYGYTF.

CDR3 nucleotide sequence: TGTGCCAGCAGCTTATCTCAGGCGAACACTGAAGCTTTCTTT. Translating it yields CASSLSQANTEAFF. This sequence joins TRBV11-1 and TRBJ1-1; no firm D call. The CDR3 runs to 14 residues. Trimming removed 2 bases at V and 1 base at J, with 8 bases between. Germline lookup yields CDR1 SGHAT and CDR2 FQDESV (reference sequence).

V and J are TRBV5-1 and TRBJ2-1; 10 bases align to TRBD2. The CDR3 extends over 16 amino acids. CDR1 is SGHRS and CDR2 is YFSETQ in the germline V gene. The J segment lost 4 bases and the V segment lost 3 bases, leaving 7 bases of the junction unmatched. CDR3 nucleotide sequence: TGCGCCAGCAGCTACCAAGGAGCGGGAGGGTACAATGAGCAGTTCTTC. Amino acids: CASSYQGAGGYNEQFF.

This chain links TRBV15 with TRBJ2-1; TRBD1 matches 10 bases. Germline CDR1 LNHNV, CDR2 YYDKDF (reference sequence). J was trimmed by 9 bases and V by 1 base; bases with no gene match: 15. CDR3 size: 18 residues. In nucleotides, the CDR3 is TGTGCCACCAGCAGAGGGGCCGGAGGGACAGGGGCTTGGCGTGAGCAGTTCTTC. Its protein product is CATSRGAGGTGAWREQFF.

The CDR3 nucleotides read TGTGCCAGCAGCCAAGGTCGGAGGCCCTTTACGCAGTATTTT. Translation: CASSQGRRPFTQYF. The V and J genes are TRBV3-1 (or the pseudogene TRBV3-2) and TRBJ2-3; TRBD2 might be the D (5 bases). CDR1 LGHDT and CDR2 YNNKEL come from the germline V gene (reference sequence). CDR3 size: 14 residues. V was trimmed by 1 base and J by 8 bases, leaving 13 bases between them.

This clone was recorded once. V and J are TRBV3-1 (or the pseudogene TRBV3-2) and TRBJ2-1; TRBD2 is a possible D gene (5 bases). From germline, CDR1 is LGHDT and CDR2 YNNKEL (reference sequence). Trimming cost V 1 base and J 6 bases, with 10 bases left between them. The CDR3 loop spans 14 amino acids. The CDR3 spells CASSQGTSANEQFF. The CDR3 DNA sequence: TGTGCCAGCAGCCAAGGAACTAGTGCCAATGAGCAGTTCTTC.

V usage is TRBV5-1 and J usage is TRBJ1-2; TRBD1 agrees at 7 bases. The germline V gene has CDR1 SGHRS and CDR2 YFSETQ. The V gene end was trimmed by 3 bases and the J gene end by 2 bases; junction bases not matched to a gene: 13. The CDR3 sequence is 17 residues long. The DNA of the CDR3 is TGCGCCAGCAGCTCAGACAGGGCGCTGGCGGCCAACTATGGCTACACCTTC. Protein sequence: CASSSDRALAANYGYTF.

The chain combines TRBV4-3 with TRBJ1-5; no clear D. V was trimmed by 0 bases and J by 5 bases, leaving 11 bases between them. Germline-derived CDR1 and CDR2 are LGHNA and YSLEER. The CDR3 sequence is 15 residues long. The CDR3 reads CASSQDGLTYQPQHF. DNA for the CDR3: TGCGCCAGCAGCCAAGATGGGCTCACATATCAGCCCCAGCATTTT.

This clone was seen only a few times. This CDR3 reads CAWRQGLQGSPLHF. In DNA, the CDR3 is TGTGCCTGGAGGCAGGGTTTACAAGGATCACCCCTCCACTTT. This chain connects TRBV30 to TRBJ1-6; perhaps TRBD1 as D (5 bases). Germline values: CDR1 GTSNPN, CDR2 SVGIG (reference sequence). CDR3 length equals 14 residues. The V and J ends lost 3 bases and 10 bases respectively, with 16 bases between them.

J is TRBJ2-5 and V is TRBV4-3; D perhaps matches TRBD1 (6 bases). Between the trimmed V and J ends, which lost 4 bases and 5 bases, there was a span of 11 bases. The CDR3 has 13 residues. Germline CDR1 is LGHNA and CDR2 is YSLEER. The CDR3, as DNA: TGCGCCAGCAGCCTCCGAACAGGGGAGACCCAGTACTTC. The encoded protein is CASSLRTGETQYF.

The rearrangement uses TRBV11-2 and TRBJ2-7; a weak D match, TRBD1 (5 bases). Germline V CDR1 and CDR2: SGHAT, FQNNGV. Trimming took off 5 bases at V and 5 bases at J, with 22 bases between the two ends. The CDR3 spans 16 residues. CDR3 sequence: CASSHIRQGRTHEQYF. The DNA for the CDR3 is TGTGCCAGCAGCCACATCCGGCAGGGAAGAACCCACGAGCAGTACTTC.

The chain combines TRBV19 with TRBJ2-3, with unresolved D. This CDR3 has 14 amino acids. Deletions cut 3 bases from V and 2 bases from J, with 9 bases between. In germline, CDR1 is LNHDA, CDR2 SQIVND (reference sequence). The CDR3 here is CASSINSYTDTQYF. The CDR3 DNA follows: TGTGCCAGTAGTATCAACAGTTACACAGATACGCAGTATTTT.

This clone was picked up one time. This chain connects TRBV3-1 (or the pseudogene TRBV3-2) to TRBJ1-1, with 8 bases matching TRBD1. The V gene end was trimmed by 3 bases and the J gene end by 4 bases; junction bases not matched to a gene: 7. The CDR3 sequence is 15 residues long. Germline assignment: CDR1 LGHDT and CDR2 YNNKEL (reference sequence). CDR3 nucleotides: TGTGCCAGCAGCCAGATGACAGGGGCGGGCACTGAAGCTTTCTTT. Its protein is CASSQMTGAGTEAFF.

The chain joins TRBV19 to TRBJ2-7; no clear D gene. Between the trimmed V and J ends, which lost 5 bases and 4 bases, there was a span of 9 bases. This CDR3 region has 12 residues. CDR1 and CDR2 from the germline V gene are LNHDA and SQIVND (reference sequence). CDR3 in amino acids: CASSFSGYEQYF. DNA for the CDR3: TGTGCCAGTAGTTTCTCGGGTTACGAGCAGTACTTC.

This CDR3 is CASSARNYGYTF. In nucleotides, the CDR3 is TGTGCCAGCAGCGCGAGAAACTATGGCTACACCTTC. The J gene is TRBJ1-2, the V gene TRBV28, with D uncertain. The germline CDR1 and CDR2 sequences are MDHEN and SYDVKM. The ends were cut back, 6 bases at V and 2 bases at J, with 7 bases in the middle. This CDR3 contains 12 residues.

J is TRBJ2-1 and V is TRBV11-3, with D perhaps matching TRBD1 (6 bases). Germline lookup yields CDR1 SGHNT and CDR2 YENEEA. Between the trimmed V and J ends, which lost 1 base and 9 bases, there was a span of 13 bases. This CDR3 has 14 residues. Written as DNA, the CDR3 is TGTGCCAGCAGCTTAGGGGGACAAAAGGCTGAGCAGTTCTTC. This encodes CASSLGGQKAEQFF.

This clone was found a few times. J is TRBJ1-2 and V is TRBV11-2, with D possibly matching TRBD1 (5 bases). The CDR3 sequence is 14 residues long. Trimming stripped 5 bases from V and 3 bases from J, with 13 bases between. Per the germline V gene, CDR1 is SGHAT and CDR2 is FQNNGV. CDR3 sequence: CASSPWGVDYGYTF. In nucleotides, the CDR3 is TGTGCCAGCAGCCCCTGGGGGGTCGACTATGGCTACACCTTC.

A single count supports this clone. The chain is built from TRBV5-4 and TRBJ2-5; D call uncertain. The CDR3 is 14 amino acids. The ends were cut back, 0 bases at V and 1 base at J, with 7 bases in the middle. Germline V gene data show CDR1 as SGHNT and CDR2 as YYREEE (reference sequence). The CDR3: CASSLDSLQETQYF. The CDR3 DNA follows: TGTGCCAGCAGCTTGGATAGTCTCCAAGAGACCCAGTACTTC.